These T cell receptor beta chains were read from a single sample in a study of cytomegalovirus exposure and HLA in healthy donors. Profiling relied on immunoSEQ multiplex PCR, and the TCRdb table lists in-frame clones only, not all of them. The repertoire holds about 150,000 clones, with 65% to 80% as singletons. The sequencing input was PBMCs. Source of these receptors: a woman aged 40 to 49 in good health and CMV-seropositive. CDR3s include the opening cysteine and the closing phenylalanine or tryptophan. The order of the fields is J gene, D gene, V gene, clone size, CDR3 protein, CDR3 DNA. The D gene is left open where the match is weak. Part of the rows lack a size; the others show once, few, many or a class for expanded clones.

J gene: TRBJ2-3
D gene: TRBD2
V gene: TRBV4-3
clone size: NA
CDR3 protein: CASSQTSGGTDTQYF
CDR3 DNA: TGCGCCAGCAGCCAAACTAGCGGGGGCACAGATACGCAGTATTTT

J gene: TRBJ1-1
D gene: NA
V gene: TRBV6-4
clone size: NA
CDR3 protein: CASSGGMNTEAFF
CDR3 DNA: TGTGCCAGCAGTGGCGGGATGAACACTGAAGCTTTCTTT

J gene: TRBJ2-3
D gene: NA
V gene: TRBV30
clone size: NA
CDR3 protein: CAWTSPGTDTQYF
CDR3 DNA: TGTGCCTGGACTAGTCCCGGGACAGATACGCAGTATTTT

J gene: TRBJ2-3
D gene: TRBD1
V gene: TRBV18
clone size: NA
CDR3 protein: CASSPGQGNTDTQYF
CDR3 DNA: TGTGCCAGCTCACCCGGACAGGGGAACACAGATACGCAGTATTTT

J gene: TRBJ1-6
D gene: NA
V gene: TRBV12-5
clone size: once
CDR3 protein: CASALEVGSPLHF
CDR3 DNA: TGTGCTAGTGCCCTGGAGGTCGGGTCACCCCTCCACTTT

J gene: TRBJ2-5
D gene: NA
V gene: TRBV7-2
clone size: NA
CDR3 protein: CASSFTGEETQYF
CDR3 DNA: TGTGCCAGCAGCTTTACCGGAGAGGAGACCCAGTACTTC

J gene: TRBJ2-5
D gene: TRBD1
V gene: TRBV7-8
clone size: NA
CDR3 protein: CASSPDRVVQETQYF
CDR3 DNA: TGTGCCAGCAGCCCCGACAGGGTAGTTCAAGAGACCCAGTACTTC

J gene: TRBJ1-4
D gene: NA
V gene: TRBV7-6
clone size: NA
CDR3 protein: CASSLSNEEKLFF
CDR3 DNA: TGTGCCAGCAGCTTAAGCAATGAAGAAAAACTGTTTTTT

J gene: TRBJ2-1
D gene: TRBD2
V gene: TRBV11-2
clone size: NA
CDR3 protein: CASSTGLTSYNEQFF
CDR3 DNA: TGTGCCAGCAGCACGGGACTAACCTCCTACAATGAGCAGTTCTTC

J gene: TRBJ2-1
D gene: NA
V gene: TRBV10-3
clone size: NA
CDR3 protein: CATEGGGDEQFF
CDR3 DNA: TGTGCCACCGAGGGGGGGGGCGATGAGCAGTTCTTC

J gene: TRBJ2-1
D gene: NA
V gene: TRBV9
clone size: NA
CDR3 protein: CASSVATSGFSYNEQFF
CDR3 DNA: TGTGCCAGCAGCGTAGCTACTTCGGGGTTCTCCTACAATGAGCAGTTCTTC

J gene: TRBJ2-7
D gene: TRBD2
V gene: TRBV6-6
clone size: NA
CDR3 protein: CASRRTSSYEQYF
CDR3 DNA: TGTGCCAGCAGGCGGACTAGCTCCTACGAGCAGTACTTC

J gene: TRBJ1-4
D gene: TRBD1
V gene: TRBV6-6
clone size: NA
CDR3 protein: CASSYRGHEKLFF
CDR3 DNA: TGTGCCAGCAGTTACAGGGGGCATGAAAAACTGTTTTTT

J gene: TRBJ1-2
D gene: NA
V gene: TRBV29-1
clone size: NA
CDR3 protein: CSVEVGGERGYTF
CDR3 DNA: TGCAGCGTTGAAGTTGGTGGGGAGCGCGGCTACACCTTC

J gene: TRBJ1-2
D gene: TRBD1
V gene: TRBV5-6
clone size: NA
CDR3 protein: CASETGTNYGYTF
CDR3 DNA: TGTGCCAGCGAGACAGGGACCAACTATGGCTACACCTTC

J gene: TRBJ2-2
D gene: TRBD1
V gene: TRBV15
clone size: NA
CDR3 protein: CVTSAGTETGELFF
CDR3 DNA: TGTGTCACCAGTGCCGGGACAGAAACCGGGGAGCTGTTTTTT

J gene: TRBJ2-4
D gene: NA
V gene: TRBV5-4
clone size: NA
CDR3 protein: CASSFDAGKNIQYF
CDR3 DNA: TGTGCCAGCAGCTTTGACGCGGGGAAAAACATTCAGTACTTC

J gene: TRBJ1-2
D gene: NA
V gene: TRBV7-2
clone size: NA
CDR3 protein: CASSEGGGNYGYTF
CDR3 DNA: TGTGCCAGCAGCGAGGGCGGGGGGAACTATGGCTACACCTTC

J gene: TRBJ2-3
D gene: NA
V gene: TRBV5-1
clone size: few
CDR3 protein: CASSPRTGQPPDTQYF
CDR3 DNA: TGCGCCAGCAGCCCGAGGACCGGACAACCCCCTGATACGCAGTATTTT

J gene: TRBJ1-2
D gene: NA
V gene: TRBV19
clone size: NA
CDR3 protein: CASSGTSTGYGYTF
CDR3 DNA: TGTGCCAGTAGCGGGACTTCTACCGGGTATGGCTACACCTTC

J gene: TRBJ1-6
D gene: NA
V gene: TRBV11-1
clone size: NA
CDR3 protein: CASRDSTTNSPLHF
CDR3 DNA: TGTGCCAGCAGAGACAGTACCACTAATTCACCCCTCCACTTT

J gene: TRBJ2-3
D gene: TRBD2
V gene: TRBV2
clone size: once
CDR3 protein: CASRILAGGQDTQYF
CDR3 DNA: TGTGCCAGCAGGATACTAGCGGGGGGGCAAGATACGCAGTATTTT

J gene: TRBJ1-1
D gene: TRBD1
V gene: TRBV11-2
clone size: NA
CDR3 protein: CASSLGTGTADTEAFF
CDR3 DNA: TGTGCCAGCAGCTTAGGTACCGGGACAGCAGACACTGAAGCTTTCTTT

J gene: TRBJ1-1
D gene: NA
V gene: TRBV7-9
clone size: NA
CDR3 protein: CASSQTLNTEAFF
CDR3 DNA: TGTGCCAGCAGTCAGACACTGAACACTGAAGCTTTCTTT

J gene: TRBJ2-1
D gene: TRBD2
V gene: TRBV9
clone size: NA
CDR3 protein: CASSVVSGDYNEQFF
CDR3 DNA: TGTGCCAGCAGCGTAGTTAGCGGGGACTACAATGAGCAGTTCTTC

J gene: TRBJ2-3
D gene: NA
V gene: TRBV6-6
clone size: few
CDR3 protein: CASSYSQNTDTQYF
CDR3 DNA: TGTGCCAGCAGTTACTCACAGAACACAGATACGCAGTATTTT